The TCR beta chain described here comes from a study of blood T cells in healthy people across ages. Combining a sample-barcoded 5' primer with a J-beta primer mix, a second PCR ran for about 7 to 11 cycles. TCRdb re-called the 5' RACE reads with MiXCR, one entry per CDR3 protein. The data show under 800,000 distinct CDR3 sequences, roughly 21% seen once. This CDR3 has 16 residues. V trimming: 5 bases; J trimming: 7 bases; junction bases outside the gene matches: 8. Looked up from germline, CDR1 is MNHNS and CDR2 is SASEGT. This clonotype showed up just a few times. The receptor comes from a man aged 70 or older in good health. The chain joins TRBV6-1 to TRBJ2-1, with 13 bases identical to TRBD2. Sequencing was performed on blood. CDR3 residues: CASSYRTSGSRNEQFF. In DNA form, the CDR3 reads TGTGCCAGCAGTTATCGGACTAGCGGGAGTAGGAATGAGCAGTTCTTC.